This T cell receptor (beta chain) derives from a study of CD8+ T cells in alopecia areata. Treatment defined: oral pan-JAK inhibitor, 5-10 mg twice daily. Germline V gene data show CDR1 as SNHLY and CDR2 as FYNNEI. The V segment lost 1 base and the J segment 15 bases; nucleotides outside the gene matches: 15. The CDR3 loop spans 15 amino acids. RNA extraction and reverse transcription yielded cDNA as sequencing template. Using immunoSEQ multiplex PCR, the repertoire was profiled, and TCRdb retains in-frame clones only, with some absent. The sample contains roughly 220,000 clones, 35% to 40% of which appear only once.

This receptor was identified in a human donor with alopecia areata. The starting material was CD4+ T cells sorted from blood, obtained at roughly week 30, from a patient treated with tofacitinib. V gene TRBV2 combines with J gene TRBJ2-1, with 7 bases fitting TRBD1. The DNA of the CDR3 is TGTGCCAGCAGTGAAGATCAGACAGGGATAATAGGTCTGTTCTTC. Its protein product is CASSEDQTGIIGLFF.